The 27 T cell receptor beta chains reported below all come from one sample, sequenced in a study of T cells in Graves' hyperthyroidism and ophthalmopathy. TCR beta CDR3 regions were amplified from RNA transcripts. The TCR CDR3 first-round RT-PCR relied on the HTBI primer set. From the multiplex PCR reads, TCRdb called clonotypes with MiXCR, one entry per CDR3 protein. The sample lists over 300,000 distinct CDR3 sequences, around 13% occurring once. Sequences were obtained from blood. The receptors shown here come from a woman aged 40 to 50 with Graves' ophthalmopathy.

There are many counts of this clonotype. The genes are TRBV19 and TRBJ1-5, with a weak D call TRBD1 (5 bases). This CDR3 comprises 17 residues. Germline CDR1 reads LNHDA; CDR2 reads SQIVND (reference sequence). Trimming pared 1 base from V and 3 bases from J, leaving 16 bases between. CDR3 nucleotides: TGTGCCAGTAGTATAGGGGGCGCTTCACTCCTCAATCAGCCCCAGCATTTT. This codes for CASSIGGASLLNQPQHF.

There are many counts of this clonotype. The CDR3 coding sequence is TGTGCCAGCGAGCCTAGCGGGAGAGGGAATACGCAGTATTTT. Translated, it gives CASEPSGRGNTQYF. The V gene is TRBV12-3 or TRBV12-4, the J gene TRBJ2-3; TRBD2 aligns across 10 bases. Germline trimming cut 8 bases from V and 7 bases from J; bases unmatched to any gene: 9. The CDR3 runs 14 residues.

This clonotype was recorded at least ten times. This chain uses TRBV28 with TRBJ2-7; no clear D gene. The CDR3 has 11 amino acids. Looked up from germline, CDR1 is MDHEN and CDR2 is SYDVKM. The V gene lost 6 bases and the J gene lost 6 bases, with 9 bases spanning the gap. CDR3 bases: TGTGCCAGCAGCTCCCTCTCCGAGCAGTACTTC. It translates to CASSSLSEQYF.

In this sample, this clonotype turned up many times. This chain connects TRBV24-1 to TRBJ2-3; TRBD1 matches at 9 bases. V lost 4 bases and J lost 4; bases outside the gene matches: 17. Looked up from germline, CDR1 is KGHDR and CDR2 is SFDVKD. The CDR3 runs 19 residues. In DNA, the CDR3 is TGTGCCACCAGTGACAGTCGCAACCCGGGACAGGGAAAGGCAGATACGCAGTATTTT. Translating gives CATSDSRNPGQGKADTQYF.

The table lists this clonotype with many counts. The V and J genes are TRBV30 and TRBJ2-1, with 11 bases that match TRBD1. The V gene's germline CDR1 is GTSNPN and CDR2 SVGIG (reference sequence). The CDR3 consists of 13 residues. After removal of 5 bases from V and 6 bases from J, the junction contained 3 bases not matched to a gene. The CDR3 DNA reads TGTGCCTGGGGACAGGGGGCAGGCAATGAGCAGTTCTTC. It encodes CAWGQGAGNEQFF. Full variable domain (remainder filled in from reference TRBV30 and TRBJ2-1): SQTIHQWPATLVQPVGSPLSLECTVEGTSNPNLYWYRQAAGRGLQLLFYSVGIGQISSEVPQNLSASRPQDRQFILSSKKLLLSDSGFYLCAWGQGAGNEQFFGPGTRLTVL.

A word on this clonotype: A read error may be the cause here, since a much bigger clone is one base away. The rearrangement uses TRBV6-6 and TRBJ2-7, with D possibly being TRBD1 or TRBD2 (5 bases each). The CDR3 runs 13 residues. CDR1 MNHNY and CDR2 SVGAGI come from the germline V gene (reference sequence). CDR3 sequence reads: CASSYSGAYGQYF. The CDR3 bases are TGTGCCAGCAGTTACTCCGGGGCCTACGGGCAGTACTTC.

This clonotype was counted only a few times. This chain joins TRBV19 and TRBJ1-1; D might be TRBD1 (5 bases). V dropped 10 bases and J dropped 1 base, with 13 bases sitting between them. This CDR3 comprises 13 residues. Germline V CDR1 and CDR2: LNHDA, SQIVND (reference sequence). The CDR3 DNA is TGTGCCACTCGGAGAGGGGAGAACACTGAAGCTTTCTTT. This codes for CATRRGENTEAFF.

The chain joins TRBV5-6 to TRBJ2-2; no clear D. Germline-derived CDR1 and CDR2 are SGHDT and YYEEEE. V was clipped by 2 bases and J by 6 bases, with 8 bases between them. The CDR3 covers 13 residues. Written as DNA, the CDR3 is TGTGCCAGCAGCTTAGTTTATTCCGGGGAGCTGTTTTTT. Its translation: CASSLVYSGELFF.

The chain joins TRBV7-8 to TRBJ2-7; D uncertain. CDR1 SGHVS and CDR2 FQNEAQ come from the germline V gene. CDR3 length: 16 residues. V was shortened by 3 bases and J by 1 base, with 16 bases between the two germline ends. CDR3 coding DNA: TGTGCCAGCAGCTTCGACACTCTTCTAAATTCCTACGAGCAGTACTTC. Translated, it gives CASSFDTLLNSYEQYF.

The chain links TRBV5-6 to TRBJ1-2, with D hard to call. The CDR3 is made up of 14 amino acids. V lost 1 base and J 3 bases, leaving 10 bases between the germline ends. The germline gives CDR1 SGHDT, CDR2 YYEEEE. The CDR3 nucleotides are TGTGCCAGCAGCTTGAATTTGGAGGACTATGGCTACACCTTC. Encoded protein: CASSLNLEDYGYTF.

In this sample, this clonotype turned up many times. The CDR3 DNA reads as TGTGCCAGTAGTATTTGGACAGGGCAGGATCAGCCCCAGCATTTT. Translated: CASSIWTGQDQPQHF. The rearrangement uses TRBV19 and TRBJ1-5; the match to TRBD1 covers 8 bases. This CDR3 contains 15 residues. Per the germline V gene, CDR1 is LNHDA and CDR2 is SQIVND (reference sequence). J lost 5 bases, V lost 3 bases, and 6 bases had no gene match.

This clonotype was seen a few times. V and J are TRBV5-1 and TRBJ1-2; 11 nucleotides align to TRBD1. Germline loops: CDR1 SGHRS, CDR2 YFSETQ. The CDR3 has 14 amino acids. The V gene end was trimmed by 4 bases and the J gene end by 4 bases; junction bases not matched to a gene: 3. The CDR3 spells CASSRDRGTYGYTF. DNA for the CDR3: TGCGCCAGCAGCCGGGACAGGGGGACCTATGGCTACACCTTC.

The V gene is TRBV27, the J gene TRBJ2-3; 11 nucleotides align to TRBD2. V shed 4 bases and J 1 base; nucleotides not matched to a gene: 4. Per the germline V gene, CDR1 is MNHEY and CDR2 is SMNVEV (reference sequence). The CDR3 totals 16 residues. CDR3 sequence: CASSSETSGGTDTQYF. CDR3 coding DNA: TGTGCCAGCAGTTCCGAGACTAGCGGGGGCACAGATACGCAGTATTTT.

There are many counts of this clonotype. This rearrangement joins TRBV12-3 or TRBV12-4 to TRBJ1-1; TRBD1 aligns across 9 bases. This CDR3 contains 14 residues. J gave up 3 bases and V 8 bases, and 7 bases lay outside the gene matches. CDR3 region: CASGWTGADTEAFF. CDR3 DNA sequence: TGTGCCAGCGGTTGGACAGGGGCGGACACTGAAGCTTTCTTT.

The gene calls are TRBV4-1 and TRBJ2-5; 11 bases map to TRBD2. J gave up 5 bases and V 2 bases, and 10 bases lay outside the gene matches. CDR3 length: 17 residues. Germline CDR1 MGHRA, CDR2 YSYEKL. CDR3 amino acids: CASSQFTSGRLAETQYF. CDR3 coding DNA: TGCGCCAGCAGCCAATTTACTAGCGGGAGACTTGCCGAGACCCAGTACTTC.

This clonotype was counted many times. CDR3 DNA: TGCAGTGCTCATCTAGCTTCAGAGACCCAGTACTTC. Its translation: CSAHLASETQYF. This chain joins TRBV20-1 and TRBJ2-5, with D maybe TRBD2 (5 bases). The CDR3 extends over 12 amino acids. Germline assignment: CDR1 DFQATT and CDR2 SNEGSKA (reference sequence). V dropped 5 bases and J dropped 4 bases, with 11 bases sitting between them.

The V and J genes are TRBV12-3 or TRBV12-4 and TRBJ2-7, with 11 positions matching TRBD2. This CDR3 region has 15 residues. Trimming took 5 bases from V and 2 from J; bases not matched to a gene: 5. The DNA of the CDR3 is TGTGCCAGCAGTCCCAAGACTAGCGGGACCTACGAGCAGTACTTC. Translating it yields CASSPKTSGTYEQYF.

This clonotype has a handful of counts. A much more abundant neighbour one base away suggests this may be a read error. The V call is TRBV7-9, the J call TRBJ2-3, with TRBD2 matching 7 bases. The V and J ends lost 11 bases and 8 bases, in that order; junction bases with no gene match: 13. Per germline, CDR1 SEHNR and CDR2 FQNEAQ (reference sequence). The CDR3 has 13 residues. The CDR3 nucleotides are TGTGCCTCCGGTAATGGGAGGGGTGGTACGCAGTATTTT. This gives the protein CASGNGRGGTQYF.

This clonotype was seen ten or more times. The chain carries TRBV7-2 and TRBJ1-2; D may be TRBD1 (5 bases). Per germline, CDR1 SGHTA and CDR2 FQGNSA. Trimming shortened V by 5 bases and J by 6 bases, and 16 bases separated the two germline ends. The CDR3 contains 14 residues. Written as DNA, the CDR3 is TGTGCCAGCAGCCCCGAGACGGGGGGACATGGCTACACCTTC. Protein: CASSPETGGHGYTF.

V gene TRBV4-1 combines with J gene TRBJ2-2; D gene unclear. Germline V lookup: CDR1 MGHRA, CDR2 YSYEKL. This CDR3 is built from 16 residues. Trimming stripped 0 bases from V and 0 bases from J, with 8 bases between. This chain's CDR3 is CASSQEGTSNTGELFF. The CDR3, as DNA: TGCGCCAGCAGCCAAGAGGGCACCTCGAACACCGGGGAGCTGTTTTTT.

Comment on this clonotype: A much larger clone lies one base from this, so it may be a read error. The rearrangement uses TRBV13 and TRBJ2-1; maybe TRBD1 (6 bases). The CDR3 has 13 amino acids. Trimming shortened V by 2 bases and J by 7 bases, and 9 bases separated the two germline ends. The V gene's germline CDR1 is PRHDT and CDR2 FYEKMQ (reference sequence). CDR3 in amino acids: CASSLYRANEQFF. CDR3 nucleotides: TGTGCCAGCAGCTTATACAGGGCAAATGAGCAGTTCTTC.

This chain links TRBV3-1 with TRBJ2-7, with D perhaps being TRBD1 or TRBD2 (5 bases each). This CDR3 is built from 15 residues. Germline V gene data show CDR1 as LGHDT and CDR2 as YNNKEL (reference sequence). The ends were cut back, 3 bases at V and 1 base at J, with 13 bases in the middle. Here the CDR3 reads CASSQMGDGSYEQYF. The CDR3 DNA follows: TGTGCCAGCAGCCAGATGGGGGACGGGTCCTACGAGCAGTACTTC.

The sample holds many counts of this clonotype. V gene TRBV6-5 combines with J gene TRBJ2-1; D remains ambiguous. With 2 bases removed from V and 6 bases from J, the gap between germline ends came to 11 bases. This CDR3 spans 14 amino acids. Germline CDR1 is MNHEY and CDR2 is SVGAGI. The CDR3 sequence is CASSYIGGFNEQFF. CDR3 DNA sequence: TGTGCCAGCAGTTACATAGGTGGCTTCAATGAGCAGTTCTTC.

This clonotype was counted ten times or more. The CDR3 protein is CASSPGKGESYNEQFF. Here the CDR3 DNA reads TGTGCCAGCAGCCCCGGAAAGGGAGAATCCTACAATGAGCAGTTCTTC. The rearrangement uses TRBV11-2 and TRBJ2-1, with D maybe TRBD2 (5 bases). V lost 5 bases to trimming and J lost 1 base, with 15 bases between them. This CDR3 comprises 16 residues. Germline V gene lookup returns CDR1 SGHAT and CDR2 FQNNGV.

This clonotype was detected many times. The chain carries TRBV10-2 and TRBJ2-1; 10 bases agree with TRBD2. The germline V gene has CDR1 WSHSY and CDR2 SAAADI. With V trimmed by 3 bases and J by 4 bases, 6 bases remained unmatched. CDR3 length: 16 amino acids. In DNA, the CDR3 is TGCGCCAGCAGTGAAAGCGGGGGGGCACTGTACAATGAGCAGTTCTTC. This sequence encodes CASSESGGALYNEQFF.

This clonotype occurred many times. The rearrangement uses TRBV11-1 and TRBJ2-4; D is perhaps TRBD1 (6 bases). Trimming shortened V by 5 bases and J by 1 base, and 15 bases separated the two germline ends. Germline CDR1 SGHAT, CDR2 FQDESV (reference sequence). The CDR3 is made up of 16 amino acids. The CDR3 spells CASSAPSQGAKNIQYF. As DNA, the CDR3 is TGTGCCAGCAGCGCACCATCCCAGGGGGCCAAAAACATTCAGTACTTC.

This clonotype was seen a handful of times. The J gene is TRBJ1-5, the V gene TRBV19; D is unclear. The germline V gene has CDR1 LNHDA and CDR2 SQIVND (reference sequence). The CDR3 contains 14 residues. V dropped 3 bases and J dropped 5 bases, with 11 bases sitting between them. CDR3 in DNA: TGTGCCAGTAGTATCAGTCAGGCGTATCAGCCCCAGCATTTT. Its translation: CASSISQAYQPQHF.